The T cell receptor (beta chain) described here comes from a study of control samples from healthy donors and cancer patients. Only one count was recorded for this clone. This sample includes further DNA sequences coding for the same CDR3. Here immunoSEQ multiplex PCR was the method, and the copy in TCRdb shows in-frame clones only, minus some. The sample shows about 150,000 clones, approximately 93% of them seen only once. This CDR3 region has 13 residues. The V gene end was trimmed by 0 bases and the J gene end by 6 bases; junction bases not matched to a gene: 0. The germline gives CDR1 SGHDT, CDR2 YYEEEE.

The TCR comes from a woman in her thirties or forties in good health. Sample: blood. The J gene is TRBJ2-4, the V gene TRBV5-6; 7 nucleotides agree with TRBD1. CDR3 sequence reads: CASSLDRGNIQYF. CDR3 in DNA: TGTGCCAGCAGCTTGGACAGGGGAAACATTCAGTACTTC.